These T cell receptor beta chains were read from a single sample in a study of T cells in Graves' hyperthyroidism and ophthalmopathy. MiXCR, run by TCRdb on the multiplex PCR reads, gives a single entry per CDR3 protein. In the table there are about 270,000 distinct CDR3 sequences, approximately 20% of which are singletons. The sample was blood. These receptors came from a man between 25 and 39 years old with Graves' ophthalmopathy. Each CDR3 is given with its conserved first and last residue. The D gene is left open where the match is weak. Clone size is not always given. Where it is, it says once, few, many or a class for expanded clones.

DNA,CDR3,V,size,D,J
TGTGCCAGTAGTATTTGGGGGAATGAGCAGTTCTTC,CASSIWGNEQFF,TRBV19,NA,NA,TRBJ2-1
TGTGCCAGCAGTTCTAGCGGGAGGGAAGAGACCCAGTACTTC,CASSSSGREETQYF,TRBV12-3/TRBV12-4,NA,TRBD2,TRBJ2-5
TGTGCCAGCAGCGTAGGGCACGTAACTGAAGCTTTCTTT,CASSVGHVTEAFF,TRBV2,many,NA,TRBJ1-1
TGTGCCACCAGTGATCCCCCCCAAGAGACCCAGTACTTC,CATSDPPQETQYF,TRBV24-1,NA,NA,TRBJ2-5
TGTGCCAGCAGCGCCCGTTTTCTTGGGCCCTCTGGAAACACCATATATTTT,CASSARFLGPSGNTIYF,TRBV5-6,few,NA,TRBJ1-3
TGCAGTGCTAGTAGGGCTAGCGGAGCTCTTCCAAGGGCAGATACGCAGTATTTT,CSASRASGALPRADTQYF,TRBV20-1,NA,TRBD2,TRBJ2-3
TGTGCCAGCAGCTCCCCCAGGGACTATGGCTACACCTTC,CASSSPRDYGYTF,TRBV7-9,NA,NA,TRBJ1-2
TGTGCCAGCAGCCAAGGGCAGGCCGTCTATGGCTACACCTTC,CASSQGQAVYGYTF,TRBV3-1,NA,NA,TRBJ1-2
TGTGCCAGCAAAGGGACTAGCGGGAGCTCTTCCTACAATGAGCAGTTCTTC,CASKGTSGSSSYNEQFF,TRBV2,many,TRBD2,TRBJ2-1
TGTGCCAGCAGCCAAGGTGTAGCGGGAAGGAGCTCCTACGAGCAGTACTTC,CASSQGVAGRSSYEQYF,TRBV3-1,many,TRBD2,TRBJ2-7
TGTGCCGAGGGAGGGAACACCGGGGAGCTGTTTTTT,CAEGGNTGELFF,TRBV30,NA,NA,TRBJ2-2
TGTGCCAGCAGTTACTCGTCCGCACAGGGGCATGGCTACACCTTC,CASSYSSAQGHGYTF,TRBV6-5,NA,TRBD1,TRBJ1-2
TGCGCCAGCAGCTTGCCAGGGGACTCCTATGGCTACACCTTC,CASSLPGDSYGYTF,TRBV5-1,NA,NA,TRBJ1-2
TGTGCCTGGAGTGTAGGGGACAGCAATCAGCCCCAGCATTTT,CAWSVGDSNQPQHF,TRBV30,many,NA,TRBJ1-5
TGTGCCAGTAGTATAGATAGGCGGCCGGTCAATCAGCCCCAGCATTTT,CASSIDRRPVNQPQHF,TRBV19,NA,NA,TRBJ1-5
TGTGCCAGCAGTTTATCAGGGCTTCAGCCCCAGCATTTT,CASSLSGLQPQHF,TRBV12-3/TRBV12-4,few,NA,TRBJ1-5
TGTGCCAGCAGCGTAGGGGCTAGCGGGAGCTCCTACGAGCAGTACTTC,CASSVGASGSSYEQYF,TRBV9,few,TRBD2,TRBJ2-7
TGTGCCAGCAGAGGACTAGCGGGAGGTACGGGCACAGATACGCAGTATTTT,CASRGLAGGTGTDTQYF,TRBV27,many,TRBD2,TRBJ2-3
TGTGCCAGCAGCTTACACGGTAGCGGGGGCCTCAATGAGCAGTTCTTC,CASSLHGSGGLNEQFF,TRBV7-3,NA,TRBD2,TRBJ2-1
TGCGCCAGCAGCTTCGGGCGGAGCGTCAATGAAAAACTGTTTTTT,CASSFGRSVNEKLFF,TRBV5-1,NA,NA,TRBJ1-4
TGTGCCAGCTGGACAGGGTTCCCCTACTACAATGAGCAGTTCTTC,CASWTGFPYYNEQFF,TRBV28,few,TRBD1,TRBJ2-1
TGTGCCAGCAGCTTTAGCGGATTCTCTAGCACAGATACGCAGTATTTT,CASSFSGFSSTDTQYF,TRBV7-9,NA,NA,TRBJ2-3
TGCGCCAGCGGACAGGGAGGGACAGATACGCAGTATTTT,CASGQGGTDTQYF,TRBV5-1,many,NA,TRBJ2-3
TGCAGTGCCATTCCAGGGGGGAATGGGGGGTACGAGCAGTACTTC,CSAIPGGNGGYEQYF,TRBV20-1,many,NA,TRBJ2-7
TGTGCCAGCAGTGAAGCAGCGGGGGGGCACAATGAGCAGTTCTTC,CASSEAAGGHNEQFF,TRBV6-1,once,TRBD2,TRBJ2-1
TGTGCCAGCAGTGAAATTGTAGTAGCGGGAGGGGGCCAAGAGACCCAGTACTTC,CASSEIVVAGGGQETQYF,TRBV6-1,few,TRBD2,TRBJ2-5
TGTGCCAGCAGCTTAGATGGGGTGAGCTACAATGAGCAGTTCTTC,CASSLDGVSYNEQFF,TRBV11-3,many,NA,TRBJ2-1
TGCGCCAGCAGCTTGCCCGGGACAGGCCTCGAGCAGTACTTC,CASSLPGTGLEQYF,TRBV5-1,NA,TRBD1,TRBJ2-7
TGTGCCAGCAGCTTAGATTCGCGGGGGACCGAGCAGTACTTC,CASSLDSRGTEQYF,TRBV11-2,many,TRBD2,TRBJ2-7
TGTGCCAGCAGGGGACTAGCGCGAGAGCAGTTCTTC,CASRGLAREQFF,TRBV9,NA,TRBD2,TRBJ2-1
TGTGCCAGCAGCAATAGGGCTAGCGGGAGTGGGAACAATGAGCAGTTCTTC,CASSNRASGSGNNEQFF,TRBV3-1,NA,TRBD2,TRBJ2-1
TGCAGTGCGGCCGGGACTAGCGGGAGAGGGGAGCAGTACTTC,CSAAGTSGRGEQYF,TRBV20-1,NA,TRBD2,TRBJ2-7
TGTGCCACCAGCAGAGATGGGACAGCCTTTTACGAGCAGTACTTC,CATSRDGTAFYEQYF,TRBV15,few,TRBD1,TRBJ2-7
TGTGCCAGCAGTGGGACAAGCTCTGGGGCCAACGTCCTGACTTTC,CASSGTSSGANVLTF,TRBV2,NA,NA,TRBJ2-6
TGCAGCGTTGAGAGGGGCCCCCAGGATACGCAGTATTTT,CSVERGPQDTQYF,TRBV29-1,few,NA,TRBJ2-3
TGCGCCAGCAGCTTTGAGGGAGGTGCGTCCTACGAGCAGTACTTC,CASSFEGGASYEQYF,TRBV5-1,many,NA,TRBJ2-7
TGTGCCAGCAGTTACCTAGAGCGGGAGGGATACTACGAGCAGTACTTC,CASSYLEREGYYEQYF,TRBV6-5,NA,TRBD2,TRBJ2-7
TGTGCCAGCAGTTACTCTGGGGGGACTAACTATGGCTACACCTTC,CASSYSGGTNYGYTF,TRBV6-5,NA,NA,TRBJ1-2